This passage covers 32 T cell receptor beta chains from one sample sequenced in a study of PD-1 blockade in classical Hodgkin lymphoma. TCRdb keeps only in-frame clones here, not all; method: immunoSEQ multiplex PCR. The data contain about 24,000 clones, around four fifths of them singletons. Time point specified: cycle 4 day 1 (C4D1), after 5 to 7 weeks of nivolumab. Relapse was seen in all patients after autologous stem cell transplantation, and brentuximab vedotin exposure was variable. The specimen comprised peripheral blood mononuclear cells (PBMCs), sampled before the fourth cycle of nivolumab. These receptors were taken from a human donor with classical Hodgkin lymphoma.

The chain combines TRBV27 with TRBJ1-4; TRBD1 matches at 7 bases. The CDR3 extends over 15 amino acids. Germline V lookup: CDR1 MNHEY, CDR2 SMNVEV (reference sequence). Trimming removed 10 bases from V and 1 base from J; junction bases left unmatched: 9. The CDR3 region is CATREGAGTNEKLFF. CDR3 bases: TGTGCCACCCGGGAGGGGGCGGGAACTAATGAAAAACTGTTTTTT.

The gene calls are TRBV15 and TRBJ1-2; D gene uncertain. The V gene lost 4 bases and the J gene lost 2 bases, with 2 bases spanning the gap. Germline V lookup: CDR1 LNHNV, CDR2 YYDKDF (reference sequence). CDR3 size: 11 residues. CDR3 residues: CATSNNYGYTF. The CDR3 DNA is TGTGCCACCAGCAACAACTATGGCTACACCTTC.

The chain links TRBV19 to TRBJ2-3; TRBD2 might be the D (5 bases). Between the trimmed V and J ends, which lost 3 bases and 5 bases, there was a span of 15 bases. The germline V gene encodes CDR1 LNHDA and CDR2 SQIVND (reference sequence). There are 15 residues in the CDR3. As DNA, the CDR3 is TGTGCCAGTAGTATCCCTAGGCCGGCGGGAGATACGCAGTATTTT. Its protein is CASSIPRPAGDTQYF. The variable domain in full, with the rest retrieved from reference TRBV19 and TRBJ2-3, is DGGITQSPKYLFRKEGQNVTLSCEQNLNHDAMYWYRQDPGQGLRLIYYSQIVNDFQKGDIAEGYSVSREKKESFPLTVTSAQKNPTAFYLCASSIPRPAGDTQYFGPGTRLTVL.

The chain couples TRBV5-1 to TRBJ2-4, with 7 positions matching TRBD2. V dropped 0 bases and J dropped 1; count of bases not matched to a gene: 4. Germline CDR1 is SGHRS and CDR2 is YFSETQ. The CDR3 runs to 16 residues. For the CDR3, the DNA is TGCGCCAGCAGCTTGGATCCCGGGGGGGCCAAAAACATTCAGTACTTC. Residues: CASSLDPGGAKNIQYF.

The V call is TRBV10-3, the J call TRBJ1-1; tentative D call: TRBD1 (6 bases). CDR3 length: 14 residues. Germline loops: CDR1 ENHRY, CDR2 SYGVKD. V lost 2 bases and J lost 5, with 12 bases in between. DNA for the CDR3: TGTGCCATCAGTGAGGGGGGCGGCGGTACTGAAGCTTTCTTT. This codes for CAISEGGGGTEAFF.

This clone was counted only a few times. The chain employs TRBV6-5 and TRBJ2-4; no firm D call. Trimming removed 4 bases at V and 3 bases at J, with 10 bases between. This CDR3 has 14 residues. Germline values: CDR1 MNHEY, CDR2 SVGAGI. CDR3 protein: CASSSRAFKNIQYF. CDR3 coding DNA: TGTGCCAGCAGTTCCCGGGCTTTCAAAAACATTCAGTACTTC.

CDR3 sequence: CASSPGGGAEAFF. As DNA, the CDR3 is TGTGCCAGCAGCCCGGGCGGCGGGGCTGAAGCTTTCTTT. The rearrangement joins TRBV7-9 to TRBJ1-1; D is uncertain. V dropped 5 bases and J dropped 6 bases, with 13 bases sitting between them. In germline, CDR1 is SEHNR, CDR2 FQNEAQ (reference sequence). The CDR3 loop spans 13 amino acids.

Here the CDR3 reads CASSPTSDTQYF. CDR3 nucleotides: TGTGCCAGCAGCCCCACCTCAGATACGCAGTATTTT. The V call is TRBV2, the J call TRBJ2-3; D unclear. CDR1 and CDR2 (germline): SNHLY, FYNNEI. Trimming left V 6 bases short and J 4 bases short, with 8 bases between. The length of the CDR3 is 12 residues.

This chain joins TRBV5-6 and TRBJ1-1, with D maybe TRBD1 (5 bases). This CDR3 has 13 residues. V gave up 0 bases and J gave up 8 bases, with 11 bases separating them. Germline lookup yields CDR1 SGHDT and CDR2 YYEEEE. CDR3 DNA: TGTGCCAGCAGCTTGGGCAGGGTTGCCGAAGCTTTCTTT. Its protein product is CASSLGRVAEAFF.

V gene TRBV6-5 combines with J gene TRBJ1-1; D gene uncertain. The CDR3 extends over 12 amino acids. V was cut by 6 bases and J by 1 base, with 6 bases left in between. Germline V gene sequence: CDR1 MNHEY, CDR2 SVGAGI. Here the CDR3 DNA reads TGTGCCAGCAGACGACGGAACACTGAAGCTTTCTTT. Translating gives CASRRRNTEAFF.

This clone occurred a few times. V and J are TRBV5-1 and TRBJ1-1; D remains unclear. Looked up from germline, CDR1 is SGHRS and CDR2 is YFSETQ. V was pared by 1 base and J by 8 bases, with 9 bases between. This CDR3 spans 12 amino acids. The CDR3 sequence is CASSLNREEAFF. CDR3 coding DNA: TGCGCCAGCAGCTTGAACAGAGAGGAAGCTTTCTTT.

The gene calls are TRBV19 and TRBJ2-1; 7 bases match TRBD1. The CDR3 has 16 amino acids. The ends lost 5 bases at V and 1 base at J; junction bases unmatched: 8. Germline V CDR1 and CDR2: LNHDA, SQIVND (reference sequence). This chain's CDR3 is CASSQSWTGSYNEQFF. The CDR3 DNA follows: TGTGCCAGTAGTCAAAGTTGGACAGGTTCCTACAATGAGCAGTTCTTC.

The V gene is TRBV27, the J gene TRBJ1-1, with a possible D match to TRBD1 (5 bases). The germline V gene encodes CDR1 MNHEY and CDR2 SMNVEV (reference sequence). The germline V and J ends were trimmed by 4 bases and 3 bases, with 15 bases remaining between them. CDR3 length: 15 amino acids. The CDR3, as DNA: TGTGCCAGCAGTTCGTTCAACAGAGGGGACACTGAAGCTTTCTTT. Amino acids: CASSSFNRGDTEAFF.

The chain has TRBV5-5 and TRBJ2-4; 9 nucleotides agree with TRBD2. CDR1 and CDR2 (germline): SGHKS, YYEKEE (reference sequence). The CDR3 contains 15 residues. V shed 4 bases and J 7 bases; nucleotides not matched to a gene: 9. The chain's CDR3 is CASSVVAGEANIQYF. The CDR3 region has the DNA TGTGCCAGCAGCGTGGTAGCGGGAGAGGCGAACATTCAGTACTTC.

The V and J genes are TRBV28 and TRBJ2-7, with 12 bases lining up with TRBD1. The CDR3 contains 13 residues. Trimming cost V 10 bases and J 2 bases; bases outside gene matches: 3. Germline V gene lookup returns CDR1 MDHEN and CDR2 SYDVKM. In DNA, the CDR3 is TGTGCCATCGGGACAGGGGGCCCCTACGAGCAGTACTTC. It translates to CAIGTGGPYEQYF.

This chain uses TRBV7-9 with TRBJ2-1; 7 bases fit TRBD2. V trimming: 6 bases; J trimming: 6 bases; junction bases outside the gene matches: 11. From germline, CDR1 is SEHNR and CDR2 FQNEAQ (reference sequence). The CDR3 is made up of 15 amino acids. Here the CDR3 reads CASSQTWSGTNEQFF. The DNA for the CDR3 is TGTGCCAGCAGTCAAACGTGGAGCGGGACCAATGAGCAGTTCTTC.

This clone has only one observation. The chain uses TRBV5-1 and TRBJ1-2; 7 nucleotides match TRBD1. With V trimmed by 4 bases and J by 6 bases, 6 bases remained unmatched. The CDR3 length is 13 residues. From germline, CDR1 is SGHRS and CDR2 YFSETQ. The CDR3 loop reads CASSTDRWDGYTF. CDR3 DNA: TGCGCCAGCAGCACGGACAGGTGGGATGGCTACACCTTC.

This chain links TRBV6-1 with TRBJ1-2; D is possibly TRBD1 (6 bases). The CDR3 is 14 amino acids. CDR1 MNHNS and CDR2 SASEGT come from the germline V gene. The V gene lost 3 bases and the J gene lost 7 bases, with 15 bases spanning the gap. Here the CDR3 reads CASSEGRGPVGYTF. The CDR3 DNA sequence: TGTGCCAGCAGTGAGGGCCGGGGGCCTGTTGGCTACACCTTC.

CDR3 amino acids: CASSLGPGESSYNEQFF. Here the CDR3 DNA reads TGTGCCAGCAGCTTAGGACCTGGGGAGTCCTCCTACAATGAGCAGTTCTTC. The chain links TRBV7-6 to TRBJ2-1; D is possibly TRBD2 (5 bases). With 1 base removed from V and 0 bases from J, the gap between germline ends came to 13 bases. Germline V gene sequence: CDR1 SGHVS, CDR2 FNYEAQ. The CDR3 extends over 17 amino acids. The whole variable domain, remainder taken from reference TRBV7-6 and TRBJ2-1, is GAGVSQSPRYKVTKRGQDVALRCDPISGHVSLYWYRQALGQGPEFLTYFNYEAQQDKSGLPNDRFSAERPEGSISTLTIQRTEQRDSAMYRCASSLGPGESSYNEQFFGPGTRLTVL.

The chain recombines TRBV12-5 with TRBJ1-5; the match to TRBD1 covers 11 bases. Germline V gene data show CDR1 as LGHNT and CDR2 as FRNRAP. CDR3 length equals 16 residues. The J segment lost 6 bases and the V segment lost 0 bases, leaving 4 bases of the junction unmatched. DNA for the CDR3: TGTGCTAGTGGTTTGGTACCGGGGACAGGGGGTCAGCCCCAGCATTTT. Its protein is CASGLVPGTGGQPQHF.

This clone was picked up one time. The chain carries TRBV5-1 and TRBJ2-5, with D perhaps matching TRBD1 (5 bases). Trimming removed 1 base at V and 3 bases at J, with 13 bases between. Germline values: CDR1 SGHRS, CDR2 YFSETQ. The CDR3 runs to 15 residues. The CDR3 DNA follows: TGCGCCAGCAGCTTGACATACAGACAGAAAGAGACCCAGTACTTC. Its translation is CASSLTYRQKETQYF.

The J gene is TRBJ1-2, the V gene TRBV4-1; D unclear. CDR1 MGHRA and CDR2 YSYEKL come from the germline V gene. V was clipped by 4 bases and J by 1 base, with 16 bases between them. The CDR3 covers 16 residues. The CDR3 DNA is TGCGCCAGCAGCCTTACACCTGCCGTGGTTAACTATGGCTACACCTTC. It translates to CASSLTPAVVNYGYTF.

The DNA of the CDR3 is TGCGCCAGCAGTGAGGGCAGCTACGAGCAGTACTTC. Its translation: CASSEGSYEQYF. V usage is TRBV10-1 and J usage is TRBJ2-7; D ambiguous. Per germline, CDR1 WNHNN and CDR2 SYGVQD (reference sequence). The germline V and J ends were trimmed by 2 bases and 3 bases, with 5 bases remaining between them. This CDR3 comprises 12 residues.

The V gene is TRBV4-1, the J gene TRBJ2-1, with D unclear. There are 14 residues in the CDR3. Trimming cost V 0 bases and J 15 bases, with 18 bases left between them. Germline assignment: CDR1 MGHRA and CDR2 YSYEKL. Written as DNA, the CDR3 is TGCGCCAGCAGCCAAGATCAAACGCGCCCCCCTCTGTTCTTC. Translating it yields CASSQDQTRPPLFF.

This chain joins TRBV5-6 and TRBJ1-2, with 11 nucleotides matching TRBD1. The CDR3 spans 13 residues. After removal of 4 bases from V and 9 bases from J, the junction contained 5 bases not matched to a gene. Germline values: CDR1 SGHDT, CDR2 YYEEEE. CDR3 coding DNA: TGTGCCAGCAGCCCACGGGACAGGGGGAGCTACACCTTC. This translates into CASSPRDRGSYTF. The entire variable domain, with the rest obtained from reference TRBV5-6 and TRBJ1-2, is as follows: DAGVTQSPTHLIKTRGQQVTLRCSPKSGHDTVSWYQQALGQGPQFIFQYYEEEERQRGNFPDRFSGHQFPNYSSELNVNALLLGDSALYLCASSPRDRGSYTFGSGTRLTVV.

CDR3 DNA: TGTGCCAGCAGTGTTGAGTTAGGACAGGGATTCGGAAACACCATATATTTT. Translated: CASSVELGQGFGNTIYF. The chain has TRBV9 and TRBJ1-3; 8 positions match TRBD1. The CDR3 is made up of 17 amino acids. J gave up 4 bases and V 5 bases, and 14 bases lay outside the gene matches. From germline, CDR1 is SGDLS and CDR2 YYNGEE.

The genes are TRBV19 and TRBJ1-4; D remains ambiguous. The V gene's germline CDR1 is LNHDA and CDR2 SQIVND (reference sequence). The CDR3 contains 14 residues. Trimming pared 5 bases from V and 10 bases from J, leaving 17 bases between. CDR3 nucleotide sequence: TGTGCCAGTAGTCTAGGACGACGGGCCGTAAAACTGTTTTTT. Protein product: CASSLGRRAVKLFF. The entire variable domain, with the rest obtained from reference TRBV19 and TRBJ1-4, is as follows: DGGITQSPKYLFRKEGQNVTLSCEQNLNHDAMYWYRQDPGQGLRLIYYSQIVNDFQKGDIAEGYSVSREKKESFPLTVTSAQKNPTAFYLCASSLGRRAVKLFFGSGTQLSVL.

The chain joins TRBV19 to TRBJ1-1; D gene ambiguous. Germline CDR1 is LNHDA and CDR2 is SQIVND (reference sequence). V gave up 3 bases and J gave up 0 bases, with 8 bases separating them. CDR3 length: 14 residues. For the CDR3, the DNA is TGTGCCAGTAGTATCCAGACGGTGAACACTGAAGCTTTCTTT. Translated, it gives CASSIQTVNTEAFF.

The chain is built from TRBV7-9 and TRBJ1-2; 8 bases map to TRBD1. The CDR3 totals 16 residues. V lost 8 bases and J lost 0; bases outside the gene matches: 11. Per the germline V gene, CDR1 is SEHNR and CDR2 is FQNEAQ (reference sequence). DNA of the CDR3: TGTGCCAGCTGGGGGGGGGACAGGAAAACTAACTATGGCTACACCTTC. Translating gives CASWGGDRKTNYGYTF.

CDR3 in amino acids: CASSFRGGPGANVLTF. CDR3 nucleotides: TGTGCCAGCAGCTTCCGCGGGGGCCCCGGGGCCAACGTCCTGACTTTC. This chain links TRBV7-9 with TRBJ2-6, with D perhaps matching TRBD2 (7 bases). Germline V gene data show CDR1 as SEHNR and CDR2 as FQNEAQ (reference sequence). The CDR3 runs 16 residues. The V end lost 3 bases, the J end lost 4 bases, and 13 bases lay between the germline ends.

The rearrangement joins TRBV5-1 to TRBJ2-7; 14 bases are a match to TRBD2. The ends lost 0 bases at V and 3 bases at J; junction bases unmatched: 2. The CDR3 is 16 amino acids. The germline V gene encodes CDR1 SGHRS and CDR2 YFSETQ. The CDR3 DNA follows: TGCGCCAGCAGCTTGGCCGGACTAGCGGGGGGCTACGAGCAGTACTTC. Protein product: CASSLAGLAGGYEQYF.

V usage is TRBV5-1 and J usage is TRBJ1-2; D uncertain. Germline V gene data show CDR1 as SGHRS and CDR2 as YFSETQ. The ends were cut back, 4 bases at V and 0 bases at J, with 22 bases in the middle. The CDR3 sequence is 18 residues long. The CDR3 nucleotides read TGCGCCAGCAGCGTCCCCCGGCAGGCCCCCTTACCTAACTATGGCTACACCTTC. Its translation is CASSVPRQAPLPNYGYTF.